What follows is one TCR beta chain and its context. The antigen remains undetermined. These data originate in a study of blood T cells in healthy people across ages. The CDR3 has 14 amino acids. Germline CDR1 SGDLS, CDR2 YYNGEE. Trimming left V 1 base short and J 6 bases short, with 12 bases between. The use of a sample-barcoded 5' primer and a J-beta primer mix characterized a second PCR of about 7 to 12 cycles. TCRdb ran MiXCR on the 5' RACE reads and lists one entry per CDR3 protein. The sample records 800,000 to 900,000 distinct CDR3 sequences, 62% being singletons. Study observations and caveats: Roughly linearly, TCR beta diversity per million T cells fell as age increased.

The genes are TRBV9 and TRBJ2-3; no reliable D call. Material: blood. This TCR was sampled from a man aged 25-40 years in good health. Here the CDR3 DNA reads TGTGCCAGCAGCGTAAACTTGGAGACCGATACGCAGTATTTT. As protein: CASSVNLETDTQYF.